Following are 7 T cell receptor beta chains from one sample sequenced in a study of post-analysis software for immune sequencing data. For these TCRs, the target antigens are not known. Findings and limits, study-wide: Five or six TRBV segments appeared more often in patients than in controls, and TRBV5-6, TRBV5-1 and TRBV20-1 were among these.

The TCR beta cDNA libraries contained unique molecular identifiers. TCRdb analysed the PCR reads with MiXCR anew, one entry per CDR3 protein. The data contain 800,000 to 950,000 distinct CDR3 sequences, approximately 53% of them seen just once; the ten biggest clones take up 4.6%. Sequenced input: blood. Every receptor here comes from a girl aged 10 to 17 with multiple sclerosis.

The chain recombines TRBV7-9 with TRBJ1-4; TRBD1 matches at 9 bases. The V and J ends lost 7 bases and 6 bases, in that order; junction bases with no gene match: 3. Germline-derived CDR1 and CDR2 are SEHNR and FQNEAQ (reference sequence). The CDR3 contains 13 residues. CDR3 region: CASIGTGYEKLFF. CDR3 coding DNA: TGTGCCAGCATCGGGACAGGGTATGAAAAACTGTTTTTT. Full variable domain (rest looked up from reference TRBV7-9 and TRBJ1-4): DTGVSQNPRHKITKRGQNVTFRCDPISEHNRLYWYRQTLGQGPEFLTYFQNEAQLEKSRLLSDRFSAERPKGSFSTLEIQRTEQGDSAMYLCASIGTGYEKLFFGSGTQLSVL.

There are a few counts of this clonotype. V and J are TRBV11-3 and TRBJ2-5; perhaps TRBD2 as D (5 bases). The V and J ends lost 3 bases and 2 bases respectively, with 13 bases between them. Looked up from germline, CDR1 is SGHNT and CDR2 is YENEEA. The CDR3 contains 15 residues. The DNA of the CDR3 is TGTGCCAGCAGCTTTTCCGGGGAGAAACAAGAGACCCAGTACTTC. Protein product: CASSFSGEKQETQYF.

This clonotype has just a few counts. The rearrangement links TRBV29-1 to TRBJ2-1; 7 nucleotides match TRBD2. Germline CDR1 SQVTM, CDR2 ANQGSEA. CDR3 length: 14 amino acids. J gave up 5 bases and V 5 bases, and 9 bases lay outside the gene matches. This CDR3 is CSVREGSRNNEQFF. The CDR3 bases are TGCAGCGTTAGGGAGGGGTCAAGGAACAATGAGCAGTTCTTC.

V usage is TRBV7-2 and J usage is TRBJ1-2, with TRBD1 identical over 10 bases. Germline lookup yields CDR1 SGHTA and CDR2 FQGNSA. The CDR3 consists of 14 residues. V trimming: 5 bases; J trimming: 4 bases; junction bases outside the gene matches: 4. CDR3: CASSKRQGAYGYTF. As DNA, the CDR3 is TGTGCCAGCAGCAAGCGACAGGGGGCCTATGGCTACACCTTC.

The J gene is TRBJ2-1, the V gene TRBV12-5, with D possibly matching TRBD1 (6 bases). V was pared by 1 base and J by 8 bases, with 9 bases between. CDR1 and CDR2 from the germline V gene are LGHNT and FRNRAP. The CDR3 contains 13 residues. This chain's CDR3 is CASGLAQGDEQFF. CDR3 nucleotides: TGTGCTAGTGGTTTGGCACAGGGAGATGAGCAGTTCTTC.

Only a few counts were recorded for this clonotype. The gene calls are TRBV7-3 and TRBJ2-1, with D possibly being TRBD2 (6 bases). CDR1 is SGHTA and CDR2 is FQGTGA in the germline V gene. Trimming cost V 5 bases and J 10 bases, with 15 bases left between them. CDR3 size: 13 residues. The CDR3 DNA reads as TGTGCCAGCAGCACCTGGACTAAAGAAGAGCAGTTCTTC. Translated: CASSTWTKEEQFF. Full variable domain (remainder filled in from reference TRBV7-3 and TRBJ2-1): GAGVSQTPSNKVTEKGKYVELRCDPISGHTALYWYRQSLGQGPEFLIYFQGTGAADDSGLPNDRFFAVRPEGSVSTLKIQRTERGDSAVYLCASSTWTKEEQFFGPGTRLTVL.

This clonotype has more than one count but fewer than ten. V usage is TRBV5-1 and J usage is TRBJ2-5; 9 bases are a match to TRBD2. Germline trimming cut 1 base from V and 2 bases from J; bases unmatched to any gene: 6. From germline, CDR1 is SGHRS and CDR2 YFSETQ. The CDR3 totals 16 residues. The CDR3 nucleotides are TGCGCCAGCAGCTTGACTCCTAGCGGGACACAAGAGACCCAGTACTTC. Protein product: CASSLTPSGTQETQYF.